What follows are 18 T cell receptor beta chains derived from one specimen sequenced in a study of shared clonotypes between healthy human individuals (dated by TCRdb to the early 2020s). Libraries were constructed by the immunoSEQ multiplex PCR assay. As stored in TCRdb, this immuneACCESS dataset retains in-frame rearrangements with V and J assigned. A fraction of the clones does not appear; measured against another copy, unresolved V genes explain less than half of the discrepancy, and the remainder lacks a known reason. This sample is represented by around 500,000 clones; roughly 85% of them were singletons. The ten largest clonotypes hold about an eighth of the sample. The source material was PBMCs. The receptors here all came from a woman in her forties in good health. Some clones in this sample may be carry-over from other donors' samples.

The V and J genes are TRBV5-1 and TRBJ1-1, with 10 bases that match TRBD1. This CDR3 has 14 residues. Germline CDR1 and CDR2: SGHRS and YFSETQ. Trimming removed 3 bases from V and 8 bases from J; junction bases left unmatched: 7. In nucleotides, the CDR3 is TGCGCCAGCAGCTCGGGGACAGGGGCTCCGGAAGCTTTCTTT. Its protein is CASSSGTGAPEAFF.

The chain recombines TRBV7-9 with TRBJ2-1; 9 bases are shared with TRBD2. In germline, CDR1 is SEHNR, CDR2 FQNEAQ (reference sequence). This CDR3 has 15 residues. With V trimmed by 8 bases and J by 1 base, 6 bases remained unmatched. The CDR3 is CASLKAGGSYNEQFF. CDR3 coding DNA: TGTGCCAGCTTAAAAGCGGGAGGTTCCTACAATGAGCAGTTCTTC.

In the case of this clone: This likely stems from a read error, as it lies one base from a far larger clone. The chain employs TRBV30 and TRBJ2-6; no reliable D call. Trimming took 5 bases from V and 3 from J, leaving 8 bases between them. Germline V gene lookup returns CDR1 GTSNPN and CDR2 SVGIG (reference sequence). This CDR3 spans 13 amino acids. DNA of the CDR3: TGTGCCTGGGGTTTTGGTGGGGCCAACGTCCTGACTTTC. Its protein product is CAWGFGGANVLTF.

The chain uses TRBV5-8 and TRBJ2-1; D remains unclear. The CDR3 covers 13 residues. Germline CDR1 and CDR2: SGHTS and YDEGEE. V was trimmed by 7 bases and J by 3 bases, leaving 11 bases between them. The CDR3 DNA sequence: TGTGCCAGCCTGAGAGAAAACTACAATGAGCAGTTCTTC. Protein: CASLRENYNEQFF.

This rearrangement joins TRBV7-2 to TRBJ2-7, with D maybe TRBD1 (6 bases). The CDR3 extends over 15 amino acids. Germline CDR1 and CDR2: SGHTA and FQGNSA. The V end lost 5 bases, the J end lost 0 bases, and 14 bases lay between the germline ends. The CDR3 DNA is TGTGCCAGCAGCCCTTGGACAGAGAGCTCCTACGAGCAGTACTTC. The encoded protein is CASSPWTESSYEQYF.

This chain links TRBV18 with TRBJ2-1; TRBD2 matches at 12 bases. With 6 bases clipped from V and 8 bases from J, the junction kept 8 bases outside the gene matches. This CDR3 spans 15 amino acids. CDR1 and CDR2 from the germline V gene are KGHSH and LQKENI. DNA for the CDR3: TGTGCCAGCTCCCCCGGACTAGCGGGAACCTATGAGCAGTTCTTC. The encoded protein is CASSPGLAGTYEQFF.

V usage is TRBV5-6 and J usage is TRBJ2-7, with D uncertain. The germline CDR1 and CDR2 sequences are SGHDT and YYEEEE. The CDR3 is 12 residues long. V lost 0 bases and J 6 bases, leaving 7 bases between the germline ends. The chain's CDR3 is CASSLVGSEQYF. The CDR3 bases are TGTGCCAGCAGCTTGGTTGGCTCCGAGCAGTACTTC.

Only a few counts were recorded for this clone. The V call is TRBV29-1, the J call TRBJ2-1, with 9 nucleotides matching TRBD1. This CDR3 spans 14 amino acids. J lost 7 bases, V lost 6 bases, and 10 bases had no gene match. CDR1 and CDR2 from the germline V gene are SQVTM and ANQGSEA. The CDR3 bases are TGCAGCGTGGATAAGACAGGGGGAGAGAATGAGCAGTTCTTC. Its translation is CSVDKTGGENEQFF.

The count of this clone is one. V and J are TRBV7-8 and TRBJ2-2; maybe TRBD2 (6 bases). V lost 3 bases and J lost 2, with 13 bases in between. Germline values: CDR1 SGHVS, CDR2 FQNEAQ. This CDR3 has 16 amino acids. The DNA of the CDR3 is TGTGCCAGCAGCTTCGGGACTTACGGTAACACCGGGGAGCTGTTTTTT. Translating it yields CASSFGTYGNTGELFF. The full variable domain, in which reference TRBV7-8 and TRBJ2-2 provide the parts outside the CDR3, is GAGVSQSPRYKVAKRGQDVALRCDPISGHVSLFWYQQALGQGPEFLTYFQNEAQLDKSGLPSDRFFAERPEGSVSTLKIQRTQQEDSAVYLCASSFGTYGNTGELFFGEGSRLTVL.

About this clone: Other nucleotide sequences in the sample specify the same CDR3. This chain connects TRBV5-4 to TRBJ2-7; D ambiguous. The V gene's germline CDR1 is SGHNT and CDR2 YYREEE (reference sequence). This CDR3 comprises 14 residues. The ends were cut back, 0 bases at V and 1 base at J, with 8 bases in the middle. In DNA form, the CDR3 reads TGTGCCAGCAGCTTGGGGTCGGGTTCCTACGAGCAGTACTTC. Its protein product is CASSLGSGSYEQYF.

This chain links TRBV6-1 with TRBJ2-5; no reliable D call. Germline V gene sequence: CDR1 MNHNS, CDR2 SASEGT. The length of the CDR3 is 14 residues. Trimming took off 1 base at V and 2 bases at J, with 8 bases between the two ends. The CDR3 spells CASSEDWQQETQYF. The CDR3 DNA is TGTGCCAGCAGTGAAGACTGGCAGCAAGAGACCCAGTACTTC.

The chain uses TRBV2 and TRBJ1-6; D might be TRBD1 (6 bases). The germline V and J ends were trimmed by 2 bases and 18 bases, with 11 bases remaining between them. CDR1 and CDR2 (germline): SNHLY, FYNNEI. CDR3 length: 11 amino acids. The CDR3 bases are TGTGCCAGCAGTGAAATGGGGGCTCGCCACTTT. It translates to CASSEMGARHF.

The sample holds one count of this clone. Since a much larger clone is just one base distant, this may be a read error. V and J are TRBV20-1 and TRBJ1-2; D is unclear. Per germline, CDR1 DFQATT and CDR2 SNEGSKA (reference sequence). The CDR3 runs 11 residues. DNA of the CDR3: TGCAGTGCTAGCTTACCTATTGGCTACATCTTC. Amino acid sequence: CSASLPIGYIF.

This clone was seen just once. The chain links TRBV5-1 to TRBJ1-1, with 10 bases identical to TRBD1. The CDR3 length is 15 residues. The germline V gene has CDR1 SGHRS and CDR2 YFSETQ. The J segment lost 4 bases and the V segment lost 3 bases, leaving 6 bases of the junction unmatched. CDR3 amino acids: CASSSGQGLVTEAFF. The DNA of the CDR3 is TGCGCCAGCAGCTCGGGACAGGGGTTGGTCACTGAAGCTTTCTTT. Based on the CDR3 plus reference TRBV5-1 and TRBJ1-1, the full variable domain is KAGVTQTPRYLIKTRGQQVTLSCSPISGHRSVSWYQQTPGQGLQFLFEYFSETQRNKGNFPGRFSGRQFSNSRSEMNVSTLELGDSALYLCASSSGQGLVTEAFFGQGTRLTVV.

This clone has just a few counts. CDR3 sequence reads: CASSLGTGGTSNEKLFF. The CDR3 coding sequence is TGTGCCAGCTCACTCGGGACAGGGGGCACTTCTAATGAAAAACTGTTTTTT. The chain is built from TRBV18 and TRBJ1-4; the match to TRBD1 covers 12 bases. This CDR3 contains 17 residues. Germline V gene data show CDR1 as KGHSH and CDR2 as LQKENI. V was clipped by 4 bases and J by 3 bases; unmatched bases: 6.

This clone was counted only a few times. This chain connects TRBV29-1 to TRBJ1-4; TRBD1 matches 8 bases. This CDR3 contains 13 residues. J lost 10 bases, V lost 4 bases, and 8 bases had no gene match. Germline V lookup: CDR1 SQVTM, CDR2 ANQGSEA. This chain's CDR3 is CSVADRAGGKLFF. CDR3 nucleotides: TGCAGCGTTGCGGACAGGGCGGGAGGAAAACTGTTTTTT.

The rearrangement links TRBV12-5 to TRBJ1-2, with unresolved D. The CDR3 totals 16 residues. V was shortened by 0 bases and J by 0 bases, with 11 bases between the two germline ends. Germline CDR1 LGHNT, CDR2 FRNRAP. This chain's CDR3 is CASGLVIRDTNYGYTF. CDR3 nucleotides: TGTGCTAGTGGTTTGGTGATTCGGGATACTAACTATGGCTACACCTTC.

Worth noting for this clone: A much larger clone sits a single nucleotide away, making a read error possible. The chain is built from TRBV7-9 and TRBJ1-1, with a weak D call TRBD1 (6 bases). Germline V gene data show CDR1 as SEHNR and CDR2 as FQNEAQ (reference sequence). The CDR3 has 14 residues. In DNA form, the CDR3 reads TGTGCCAGCAGCTCAAGACAGGAGGCAACTGAATCTTTCTTT. This translates into CASSSRQEATESFF. Filled out from reference TRBV7-9 and TRBJ1-1, the complete variable domain reads DTGVSQNPRHKITKRGQNVTFRCDPISEHNRLYWYRQTLGQGPEFLTYFQNEAQLEKSRLLSDRFSAERPKGSFSTLEIQRTEQGDSAMYLCASSSRQEATESFFGQGTRLTVV.